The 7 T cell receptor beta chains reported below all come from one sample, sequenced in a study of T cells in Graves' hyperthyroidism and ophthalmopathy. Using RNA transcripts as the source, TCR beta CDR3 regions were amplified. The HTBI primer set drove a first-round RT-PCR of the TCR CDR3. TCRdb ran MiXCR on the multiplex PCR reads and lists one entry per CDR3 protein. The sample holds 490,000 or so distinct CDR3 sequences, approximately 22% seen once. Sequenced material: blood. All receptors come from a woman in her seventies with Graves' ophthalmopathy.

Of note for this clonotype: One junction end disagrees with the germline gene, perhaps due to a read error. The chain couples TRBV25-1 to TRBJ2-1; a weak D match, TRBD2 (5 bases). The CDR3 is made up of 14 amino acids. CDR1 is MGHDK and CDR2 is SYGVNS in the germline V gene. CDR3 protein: CASGESARAEWQFF. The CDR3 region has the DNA TGTGCCAGCGGTGAATCGGCGCGGGCAGAGTGGCAGTTCTTC.

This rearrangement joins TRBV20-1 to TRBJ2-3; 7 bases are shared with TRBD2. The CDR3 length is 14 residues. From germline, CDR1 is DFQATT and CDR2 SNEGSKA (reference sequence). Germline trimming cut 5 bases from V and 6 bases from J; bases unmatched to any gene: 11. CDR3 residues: CSAPAYTLADTQYF. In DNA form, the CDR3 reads TGCAGTGCTCCCGCTTACACACTAGCGGATACGCAGTATTTT.

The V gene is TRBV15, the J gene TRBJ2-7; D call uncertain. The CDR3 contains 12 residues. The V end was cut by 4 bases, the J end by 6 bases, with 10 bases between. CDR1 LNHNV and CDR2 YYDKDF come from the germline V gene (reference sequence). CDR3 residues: CATSIVRGEQYF. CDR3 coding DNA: TGTGCCACCAGCATTGTCCGCGGCGAGCAGTACTTC.

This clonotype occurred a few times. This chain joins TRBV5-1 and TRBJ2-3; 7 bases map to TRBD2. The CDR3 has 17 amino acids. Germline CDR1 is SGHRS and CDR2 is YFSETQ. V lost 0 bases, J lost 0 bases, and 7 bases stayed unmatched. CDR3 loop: CASSLGLADTSTDTQYF. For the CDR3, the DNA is TGCGCCAGCAGCTTGGGACTAGCAGATACTAGCACAGATACGCAGTATTTT. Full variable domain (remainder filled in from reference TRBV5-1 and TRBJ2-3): KAGVTQTPRYLIKTRGQQVTLSCSPISGHRSVSWYQQTPGQGLQFLFEYFSETQRNKGNFPGRFSGRQFSNSRSEMNVSTLELGDSALYLCASSLGLADTSTDTQYFGPGTRLTVL.

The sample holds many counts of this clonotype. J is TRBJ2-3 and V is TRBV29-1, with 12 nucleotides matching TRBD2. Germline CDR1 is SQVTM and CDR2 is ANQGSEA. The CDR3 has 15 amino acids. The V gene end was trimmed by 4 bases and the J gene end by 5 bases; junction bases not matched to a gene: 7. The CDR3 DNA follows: TGCAGCGTTGGGGCACTAGCGGGAGGAAAAGATACGCAGTATTTT. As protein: CSVGALAGGKDTQYF.

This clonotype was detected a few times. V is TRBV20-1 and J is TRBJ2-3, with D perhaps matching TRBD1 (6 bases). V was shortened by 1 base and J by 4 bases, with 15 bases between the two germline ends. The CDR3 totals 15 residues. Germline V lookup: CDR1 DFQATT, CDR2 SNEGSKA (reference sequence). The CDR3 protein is CSARGQAGRPDTQYF. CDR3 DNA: TGCAGTGCTAGAGGACAGGCAGGGCGTCCAGATACGCAGTATTTT.

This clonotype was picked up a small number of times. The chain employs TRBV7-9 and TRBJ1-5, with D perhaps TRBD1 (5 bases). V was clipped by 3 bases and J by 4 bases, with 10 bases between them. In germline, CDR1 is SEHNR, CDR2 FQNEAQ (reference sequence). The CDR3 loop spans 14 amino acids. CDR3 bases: TGTGCCAGCAGCTTCGAGAGGGGAAATCAGCCCCAGCATTTT. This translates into CASSFERGNQPQHF.